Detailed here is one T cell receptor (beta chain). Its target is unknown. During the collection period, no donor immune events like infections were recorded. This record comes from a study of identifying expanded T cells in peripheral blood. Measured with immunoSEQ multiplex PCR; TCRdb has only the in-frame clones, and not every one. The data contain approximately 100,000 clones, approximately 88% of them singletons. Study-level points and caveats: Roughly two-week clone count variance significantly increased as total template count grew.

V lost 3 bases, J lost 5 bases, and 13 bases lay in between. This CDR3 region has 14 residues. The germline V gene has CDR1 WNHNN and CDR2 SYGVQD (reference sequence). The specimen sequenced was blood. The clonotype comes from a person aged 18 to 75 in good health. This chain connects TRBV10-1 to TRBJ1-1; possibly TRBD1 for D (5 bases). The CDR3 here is CASSEEPGGTEAFF. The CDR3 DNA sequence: TGCGCCAGCAGTGAAGAGCCCGGGGGAACTGAAGCTTTCTTT.